Listed here are 27 T cell receptor beta chains from one sample, sequenced in a study of glioma-infiltrating T cells after dendritic cell vaccination. Assay used: immunoSEQ multiplex PCR; TCRdb lists only in-frame clones, some missing. The sample includes tens of thousands of clones, around four fifths of them seen just once. The sequences come from blood, collected before dendritic cell vaccination. These receptors all stem from a human donor with glioblastoma.

V gene TRBV5-1 combines with J gene TRBJ1-2, with 7 bases matching TRBD1. Trimming took 6 bases from V and 6 from J; bases not matched to a gene: 11. CDR1 and CDR2 from the germline V gene are SGHRS and YFSETQ. This CDR3 has 14 residues. CDR3 in amino acids: CASTVAGGRDGYTF. CDR3 coding DNA: TGCGCCAGCACCGTAGCAGGGGGAAGAGATGGCTACACCTTC.

The CDR3 DNA reads TGTGCCAGCAGTAGGACAGGCAGGGAGCTGTTTTTT. Translated, it gives CASSRTGRELFF. This chain connects TRBV6-5 to TRBJ2-2; 7 nucleotides agree with TRBD1. This CDR3 region has 12 residues. Germline V gives CDR1 MNHEY, CDR2 SVGAGI. Trimming removed 5 bases from V and 9 bases from J; junction bases left unmatched: 3.

This clone was picked up one time. The chain links TRBV11-2 to TRBJ2-3; maybe TRBD2 (5 bases). CDR1 and CDR2 (germline): SGHAT, FQNNGV. The CDR3 has 14 residues. V lost 3 bases, J lost 4 bases, and 11 bases lay in between. CDR3 sequence reads: CASSFSGVSDTQYF. In nucleotides, the CDR3 is TGTGCCAGCAGCTTTTCCGGGGTCTCAGATACGCAGTATTTT.

The rearrangement uses TRBV5-1 and TRBJ2-3, with TRBD2 matching 8 bases. Germline values: CDR1 SGHRS, CDR2 YFSETQ. The junction had 6 bases not matched to a gene; V was cut back by 4 bases and J by 2 bases. The length of the CDR3 is 15 residues. The CDR3 DNA follows: TGCGCCAGCAGCCCGGGAGGGGGAAACACAGATACGCAGTATTTT. Protein sequence: CASSPGGGNTDTQYF. The full variable domain, in which reference TRBV5-1 and TRBJ2-3 provide the parts outside the CDR3, is KAGVTQTPRYLIKTRGQQVTLSCSPISGHRSVSWYQQTPGQGLQFLFEYFSETQRNKGNFPGRFSGRQFSNSRSEMNVSTLELGDSALYLCASSPGGGNTDTQYFGPGTRLTVL.

This clone is labeled hyperexpanded. The chain links TRBV2 to TRBJ1-2, with TRBD1 matching 7 bases. Germline loops: CDR1 SNHLY, CDR2 FYNNEI. This CDR3 is 15 amino acids long. V was clipped by 6 bases and J by 2 bases; unmatched bases: 9. In DNA, the CDR3 is TGTGCCAGCAGCCATATTGACAGGGAGAACTATGGCTACACCTTC. This encodes CASSHIDRENYGYTF.

V is TRBV5-5 and J is TRBJ2-5; TRBD2 matches 8 bases. The length of the CDR3 is 15 residues. The germline gives CDR1 SGHKS, CDR2 YYEKEE (reference sequence). V lost 3 bases, J lost 5 bases, and 9 bases stayed unmatched. The CDR3 nucleotides are TGTGCCAGCAGCTCCCATGGACTAGCAGGGGAGACCCAGTACTTC. It translates to CASSSHGLAGETQYF.

A note on this clone: At one end, the junction sequence differs from germline, possibly due to a read error. The chain couples TRBV5-4 to TRBJ1-6; D is perhaps TRBD1 (6 bases). Germline V gene lookup returns CDR1 SGHNT and CDR2 YYREEE (reference sequence). This CDR3 contains 17 residues. In nucleotides, the CDR3 is TGTGCCGGCAGCTTGGGGTTTAATCAGGGGATTGGTTCACCCCTCCACTTT. It translates to CAGSLGFNQGIGSPLHF.

This chain uses TRBV5-6 with TRBJ2-2; D remains unclear. The V gene lost 0 bases and the J gene lost 6 bases, with 12 bases spanning the gap. CDR1 is SGHDT, CDR2 YYEEEE, per germline. The CDR3 spans 15 residues. The CDR3 reads CASSLAGQLAGELFF. As DNA, the CDR3 is TGTGCCAGCAGCTTGGCAGGTCAGTTGGCCGGGGAGCTGTTTTTT. Full variable domain (missing parts from reference TRBV5-6 and TRBJ2-2): DAGVTQSPTHLIKTRGQQVTLRCSPKSGHDTVSWYQQALGQGPQFIFQYYEEEERQRGNFPDRFSGHQFPNYSSELNVNALLLGDSALYLCASSLAGQLAGELFFGEGSRLTVL.

The chain is built from TRBV7-9 and TRBJ2-3, with a weak D call TRBD1 (5 bases). CDR1 and CDR2 from the germline V gene are SEHNR and FQNEAQ (reference sequence). This CDR3 has 16 residues. V gave up 2 bases and J gave up 2 bases, with 14 bases separating them. The CDR3 loop is CASSLFFGHSTDTQYF. In DNA, the CDR3 is TGTGCCAGCAGCTTATTTTTCGGACATTCCACAGATACGCAGTATTTT. Supplemented by reference TRBV7-9 and TRBJ2-3, the full variable domain reads DTGVSQNPRHKITKRGQNVTFRCDPISEHNRLYWYRQTLGQGPEFLTYFQNEAQLEKSRLLSDRFSAERPKGSFSTLEIQRTEQGDSAMYLCASSLFFGHSTDTQYFGPGTRLTVL.

The chain combines TRBV4-1 with TRBJ2-7; tentative D call: TRBD1 (5 bases). The germline V gene encodes CDR1 MGHRA and CDR2 YSYEKL. Trimming pared 0 bases from V and 4 bases from J, leaving 7 bases between. The CDR3 is made up of 13 amino acids. CDR3 nucleotide sequence: TGCGCCAGCAGCCAAGATAGGGGTTACGAGCAGTACTTC. Translated: CASSQDRGYEQYF.

This clone was detected a few times. The V gene is TRBV4-1, the J gene TRBJ1-3; D might be TRBD1 (6 bases). The CDR3 has 15 residues. Germline CDR1 and CDR2: MGHRA and YSYEKL. V was trimmed by 7 bases and J by 0 bases, leaving 13 bases between them. CDR3 region: CASTQGGGSGNTIYF. In DNA, the CDR3 is TGCGCCAGCACACAGGGCGGAGGCTCTGGAAACACCATATATTTT.

The chain links TRBV6-6 to TRBJ1-2; D not resolved. Trimming took 7 bases from V and 4 from J, leaving 13 bases between them. The CDR3 has 13 residues. Germline lookup yields CDR1 MNHNY and CDR2 SVGAGI (reference sequence). CDR3 protein: CASIAGLGYGYTF. The CDR3 bases are TGTGCCAGCATCGCAGGTTTGGGCTATGGCTACACCTTC.

The rearrangement uses TRBV28 and TRBJ2-2; D might be TRBD2 (6 bases). Germline V gene sequence: CDR1 MDHEN, CDR2 SYDVKM. CDR3 length: 16 amino acids. V shed 6 bases and J shed 6 bases, with 20 bases lying between them. The CDR3 DNA is TGTGCCAGCAGAACTAGCAGGAGCGGCTGGGCCGGGGAGCTGTTTTTT. It encodes CASRTSRSGWAGELFF.

The chain combines TRBV6-1 with TRBJ2-5; no firm D call. Germline V gene lookup returns CDR1 MNHNS and CDR2 SASEGT. The germline V and J ends were trimmed by 7 bases and 9 bases, with 12 bases remaining between them. This CDR3 has 11 residues. The CDR3 DNA reads TGTGCCAGCATTTCCCCTACGGCCCAGTACTTC. Residues: CASISPTAQYF.

V gene TRBV9 combines with J gene TRBJ1-3; possibly TRBD1 for D (5 bases). Germline V gene lookup returns CDR1 SGDLS and CDR2 YYNGEE. The V end lost 4 bases, the J end lost 4 bases, and 21 bases lay between the germline ends. The CDR3 length is 17 residues. For the CDR3, the DNA is TGTGCCAGCAGCACCACCGTCTTCGGGGGACCGGGAAACACCATATATTTT. It translates to CASSTTVFGGPGNTIYF.

The chain employs TRBV6-5 and TRBJ2-5; 9 bases are a match to TRBD2. The CDR3 runs to 16 residues. V shed 3 bases, J shed 3 bases, and the junction held 8 bases outside the gene matches. Per the germline V gene, CDR1 is MNHEY and CDR2 is SVGAGI. DNA of the CDR3: TGTGCCAGCAGTTATAGGTCTAGCGGGGCCGAAGAGACCCAGTACTTC. Protein: CASSYRSSGAEETQYF.

The chain joins TRBV7-2 to TRBJ2-2, with a weak D call TRBD1 (6 bases). The V gene lost 5 bases and the J gene lost 3 bases, with 13 bases spanning the gap. Germline CDR1 is SGHTA and CDR2 is FQGNSA. The CDR3 is made up of 15 amino acids. CDR3 protein: CASSLLGAHTGELFF. The CDR3 DNA is TGTGCCAGCAGCCTGTTGGGGGCTCACACCGGGGAGCTGTTTTTT.

V gene TRBV10-1 combines with J gene TRBJ1-1; D remains ambiguous. Germline V lookup: CDR1 WNHNN, CDR2 SYGVQD (reference sequence). The CDR3 has 15 residues. Trimming cost V 2 bases and J 4 bases, with 14 bases left between them. CDR3 sequence: CASSEDLGGSTEAFF. In nucleotides, the CDR3 is TGCGCCAGCAGTGAGGACTTGGGCGGGAGCACTGAAGCTTTCTTT.

CDR3 residues: CASSVAARINEKLFF. The CDR3 DNA is TGTGCCAGCAGCGTAGCGGCGAGGATTAATGAAAAACTGTTTTTT. The genes are TRBV9 and TRBJ1-4; D uncertain. The CDR3 is 15 amino acids. Germline CDR1 SGDLS, CDR2 YYNGEE. V lost 0 bases and J lost 4, with 10 bases in between.

V is TRBV6-4 and J is TRBJ2-1; 11 bases fit TRBD2. This CDR3 has 14 residues. CDR1 and CDR2 (germline): MRHNA, SNTAGT. Trimming cost V 8 bases and J 3 bases; bases outside gene matches: 3. The CDR3 DNA sequence: TGTGCCAGCGCGACTAGCGGGGACTACAATGAGCAGTTCTTC. It is translated as CASATSGDYNEQFF.

The chain combines TRBV5-1 with TRBJ2-5; TRBD2 matches at 12 bases. Near its end, the DNA agrees better with TRBJ2-7, so the J call may be wrong. Germline values: CDR1 SGHRS, CDR2 YFSETQ. This CDR3 has 15 residues. CDR3 sequence: CASSLGTSGVYEQYF. Here the CDR3 DNA reads TGCGCCAGCAGCTTGGGGACTAGCGGGGTCTACGAGCAGTACTTC.

V gene TRBV11-2 combines with J gene TRBJ2-7, with D possibly matching TRBD1 (5 bases). CDR3 size: 14 residues. Trimming pared 0 bases from V and 5 bases from J, leaving 11 bases between. Germline lookup yields CDR1 SGHAT and CDR2 FQNNGV. CDR3 bases: TGTGCCAGCAGCTTAGAGCACCCCAGGGACGAGCAGTACTTC. As protein: CASSLEHPRDEQYF.

The rearrangement joins TRBV5-4 to TRBJ2-2; TRBD1 matches 9 bases. The CDR3 has 18 residues. Germline V gives CDR1 SGHNT, CDR2 YYREEE (reference sequence). The V segment lost 5 bases and the J segment 6 bases; nucleotides outside the gene matches: 17. The CDR3 spells CASRELTPGQGFAGELFF. As DNA, the CDR3 is TGTGCCAGCAGGGAACTAACTCCGGGACAGGGATTCGCCGGGGAGCTGTTTTTT.

The chain recombines TRBV28 with TRBJ2-5, with D maybe TRBD1 (5 bases). Germline loops: CDR1 MDHEN, CDR2 SYDVKM. The germline V and J ends were trimmed by 6 bases and 9 bases, with 14 bases remaining between them. The CDR3 loop spans 12 amino acids. The DNA for the CDR3 is TGTGCCAGCAGAGTGAACAAGGGGCCCCAGTACTTC. Translation: CASRVNKGPQYF.

The genes are TRBV18 and TRBJ2-2; TRBD1 is a possible D gene (6 bases). Trimming removed 1 base at V and 1 base at J, with 16 bases between. CDR3 length: 18 residues. The germline V gene has CDR1 KGHSH and CDR2 LQKENI. The CDR3, as DNA: TGTGCCAGCTCACCACGGCCACAGGGAATGGGGAACACCGGGGAGCTGTTTTTT. It yields the protein CASSPRPQGMGNTGELFF.

The rearrangement links TRBV13 to TRBJ2-7; 8 nucleotides line up with TRBD2. V was pared by 3 bases and J by 3 bases, with 10 bases of the junction left unmatched. The CDR3 has 16 amino acids. The germline CDR1 and CDR2 sequences are PRHDT and FYEKMQ (reference sequence). The CDR3 nucleotides are TGTGCCAGCAGCTTTTTTTCGAGAGCGGGGGACTACGAGCAGTACTTC. Protein: CASSFFSRAGDYEQYF.

This chain connects TRBV27 to TRBJ1-3; D not certain. The germline V and J ends were trimmed by 5 bases and 0 bases, with 8 bases remaining between them. The germline V gene has CDR1 MNHEY and CDR2 SMNVEV (reference sequence). CDR3 length equals 14 residues. The CDR3 is CASSPRFSGNTIYF. Here the CDR3 DNA reads TGTGCCAGCAGTCCCCGGTTCTCTGGAAACACCATATATTTT.